This T cell receptor (beta chain) was sequenced for a study of T-cell memory formation after mild COVID-19. General study results and limits: Among CD4+ contracting clones, most were CM and EM, and CD8+ ones EMRA.

The 5'RACE method, run with constant-segment primers, produced TCR alpha and TCR beta cDNA libraries (carrying sample barcodes and UMIs). Each CDR3 protein is one row after TCRdb ran MiXCR on the 5' RACE reads. The repertoire includes 300,000 or so distinct CDR3 sequences, roughly 15% of them detected once, and 22% sits in the top ten. The sample holds a few counts of this clonotype. Its target is unknown. Per the germline V gene, CDR1 is SGHRS and CDR2 is YFSETQ. The CDR3 contains 14 residues. Trimming took off 4 bases at V and 3 bases at J, with 13 bases between the two ends. The receptor was derived from a man between 18 and 29 years old who had mild COVID-19 (a few samples of this study predate the infection). Cell type and time point are not known. The gene calls are TRBV5-1 and TRBJ2-5; D is perhaps TRBD2 (5 bases). Specimen: PBMCs or a T cell subset sorted from them (not recorded which). The CDR3 region has the DNA TGCGCCAGCAGCACTGGTGCCGGGGAAGAGACCCAGTACTTC. It is translated as CASSTGAGEETQYF.